The clone carrying this TCR beta chain occurred many times. No antigen is known for it. This sample is drawn from a study of human T cells and chemical hapten exposure. Study results and caveats: TCRs at high frequency, those above 1 in 1000, did not change with DPC sensitization. Significantly greater numbers of large CDR3 similarity clusters came from expanded TCRs than from controls.

The library attached unique molecular identifiers to individual cDNA molecules. MiXCR, applied by TCRdb to the RACE reads, yields one record per CDR3 protein. This sample has about 400,000 distinct CDR3 sequences, with just under 6.5% found just once. Time point specified: patch test 2, 6 weeks after DPC sensitization. Specified treatment: therapeutic diphenylcyclopropenone sensitization with weekly scalp DPC. The CDR3 runs to 15 residues. Trimming removed 0 bases at V and 11 bases at J, with 14 bases between. Per germline, CDR1 SGHVS and CDR2 FNYEAQ. This sequence joins TRBV7-6 and TRBJ1-6; D is possibly TRBD1 (6 bases). The sequencing used whole blood, collected in connection with sensitization to the hapten diphenylcyclopropenone (DPC). The TCR sequence derives from a young woman with alopecia areata. Some clones in this sample may be carry-over from other donors' samples. The CDR3 region has the DNA TGTGCCAGCAGCTTAGCCCAACAGGGCCTAACACCCCTCCACTTT. Translation gives CASSLAQQGLTPLHF.